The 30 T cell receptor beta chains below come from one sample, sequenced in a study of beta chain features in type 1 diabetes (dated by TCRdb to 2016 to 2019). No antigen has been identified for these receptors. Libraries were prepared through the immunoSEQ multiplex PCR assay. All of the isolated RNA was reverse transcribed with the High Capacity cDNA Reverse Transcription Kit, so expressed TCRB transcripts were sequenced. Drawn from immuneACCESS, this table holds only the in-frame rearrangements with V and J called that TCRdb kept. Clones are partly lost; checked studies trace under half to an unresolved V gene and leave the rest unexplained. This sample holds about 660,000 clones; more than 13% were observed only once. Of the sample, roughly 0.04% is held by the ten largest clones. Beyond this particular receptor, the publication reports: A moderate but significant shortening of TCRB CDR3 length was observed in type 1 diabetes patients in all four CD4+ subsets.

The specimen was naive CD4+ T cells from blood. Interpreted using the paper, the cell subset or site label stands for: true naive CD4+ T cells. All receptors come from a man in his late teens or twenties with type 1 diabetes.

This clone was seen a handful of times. The CDR3 spells CASEGTAHEQYF. CDR3 DNA sequence: TGTGCCAGTGAAGGGACAGCCCACGAGCAGTACTTC. V usage is TRBV6-5 and J usage is TRBJ2-7; 7 bases are shared with TRBD1. V trimming: 9 bases; J trimming: 5 bases; junction bases outside the gene matches: 7. CDR1 and CDR2 (germline): MNHEY, SVGAGI. This CDR3 is 12 amino acids long.

CDR3 nucleotides: TGTGCCACCAGCAGTCTGGGGGAGCTGTTTTTT. This translates into CATSSLGELFF. This chain joins TRBV15 and TRBJ2-2; no clear D gene. The germline V and J ends were trimmed by 3 bases and 8 bases, with 4 bases remaining between them. CDR3 size: 11 residues. Germline assignment: CDR1 LNHNV and CDR2 YYDKDF (reference sequence).

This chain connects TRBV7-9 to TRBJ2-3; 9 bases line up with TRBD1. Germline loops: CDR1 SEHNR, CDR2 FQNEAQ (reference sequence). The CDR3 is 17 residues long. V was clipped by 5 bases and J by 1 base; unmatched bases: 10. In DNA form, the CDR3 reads TGTGCCAGCAGCCCAGGAAGGGGACAGGGACGCACAGATACGCAGTATTTT. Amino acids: CASSPGRGQGRTDTQYF.

The CDR3 loop reads CASSQDDRPNEKLFF. CDR3 nucleotides: TGCGCCAGCAGCCAGGACGACAGGCCGAATGAAAAACTGTTTTTT. J is TRBJ1-4 and V is TRBV4-3; weak D call: TRBD1 (6 bases). Trimming cost V 3 bases and J 5 bases, with 13 bases left between them. Germline values: CDR1 LGHNA, CDR2 YSLEER. This CDR3 comprises 15 residues.

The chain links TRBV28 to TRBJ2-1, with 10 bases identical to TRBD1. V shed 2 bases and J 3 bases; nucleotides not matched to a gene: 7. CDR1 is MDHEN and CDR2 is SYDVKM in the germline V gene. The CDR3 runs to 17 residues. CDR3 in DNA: TGTGCCAGCAGTTTACGACCGGGACAGGGGTACTACAATGAGCAGTTCTTC. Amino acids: CASSLRPGQGYYNEQFF.

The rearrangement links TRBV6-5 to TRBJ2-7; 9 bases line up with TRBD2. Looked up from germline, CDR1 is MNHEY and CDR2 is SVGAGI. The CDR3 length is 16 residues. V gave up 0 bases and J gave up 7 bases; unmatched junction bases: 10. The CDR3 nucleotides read TGTGCCAGCAGTTACTCGGGTCTAGCGGGGACTGGGGAGCAGTACTTC. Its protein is CASSYSGLAGTGEQYF.

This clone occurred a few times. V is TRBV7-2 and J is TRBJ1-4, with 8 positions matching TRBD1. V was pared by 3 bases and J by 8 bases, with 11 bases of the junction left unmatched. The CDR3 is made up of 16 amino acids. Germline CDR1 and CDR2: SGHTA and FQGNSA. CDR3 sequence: CASSFGTGSFREKLFF. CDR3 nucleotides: TGTGCCAGCAGCTTCGGGACAGGCTCTTTTCGGGAAAAACTGTTTTTT.

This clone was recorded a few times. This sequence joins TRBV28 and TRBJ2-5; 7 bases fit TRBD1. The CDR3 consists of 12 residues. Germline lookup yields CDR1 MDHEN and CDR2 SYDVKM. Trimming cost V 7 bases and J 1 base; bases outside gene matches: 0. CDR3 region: CASNRGQETQYF. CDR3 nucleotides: TGTGCCAGCAACAGGGGCCAAGAGACCCAGTACTTC.

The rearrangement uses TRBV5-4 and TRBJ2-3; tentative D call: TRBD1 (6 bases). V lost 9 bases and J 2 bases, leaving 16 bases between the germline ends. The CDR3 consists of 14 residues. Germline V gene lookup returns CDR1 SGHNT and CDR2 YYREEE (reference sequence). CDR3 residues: CATYQDSLTDTQYF. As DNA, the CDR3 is TGTGCCACATATCAGGACAGTCTCACAGATACGCAGTATTTT.

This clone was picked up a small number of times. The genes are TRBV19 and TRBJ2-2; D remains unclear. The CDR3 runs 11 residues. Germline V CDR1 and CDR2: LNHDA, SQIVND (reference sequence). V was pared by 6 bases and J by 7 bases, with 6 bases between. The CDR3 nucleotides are TGTGCCAGTAGCAACCTCGGGGAGCTGTTTTTT. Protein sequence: CASSNLGELFF. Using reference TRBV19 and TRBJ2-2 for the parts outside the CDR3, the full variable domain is DGGITQSPKYLFRKEGQNVTLSCEQNLNHDAMYWYRQDPGQGLRLIYYSQIVNDFQKGDIAEGYSVSREKKESFPLTVTSAQKNPTAFYLCASSNLGELFFGEGSRLTVL.

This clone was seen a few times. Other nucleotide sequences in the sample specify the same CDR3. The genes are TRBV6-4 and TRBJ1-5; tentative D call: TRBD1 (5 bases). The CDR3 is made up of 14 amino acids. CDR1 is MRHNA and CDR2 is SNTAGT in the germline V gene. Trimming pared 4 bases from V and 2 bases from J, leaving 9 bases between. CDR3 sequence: CASSVQGGNQPQHF. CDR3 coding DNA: TGTGCCAGCAGTGTACAAGGGGGCAATCAGCCCCAGCATTTT.

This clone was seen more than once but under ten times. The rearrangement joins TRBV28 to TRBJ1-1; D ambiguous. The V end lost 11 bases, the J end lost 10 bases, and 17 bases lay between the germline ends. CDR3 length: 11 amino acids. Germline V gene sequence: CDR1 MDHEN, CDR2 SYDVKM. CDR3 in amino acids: CAGGPGVGAFF. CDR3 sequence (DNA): TGTGCCGGCGGGCCCGGTGTGGGAGCTTTCTTT.

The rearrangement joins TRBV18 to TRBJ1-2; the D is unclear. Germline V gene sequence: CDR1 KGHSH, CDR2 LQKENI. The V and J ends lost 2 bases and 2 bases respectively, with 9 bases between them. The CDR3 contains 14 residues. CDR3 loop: CASSPDGQNYGYTF. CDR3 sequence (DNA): TGTGCCAGCTCACCAGACGGGCAGAACTATGGCTACACCTTC.

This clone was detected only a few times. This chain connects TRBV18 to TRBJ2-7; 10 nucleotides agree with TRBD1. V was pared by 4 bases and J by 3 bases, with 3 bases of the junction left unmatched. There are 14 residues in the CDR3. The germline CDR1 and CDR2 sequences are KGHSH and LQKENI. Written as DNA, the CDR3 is TGTGCCAGCTCACAGGGACAGGGGATCTACGAGCAGTACTTC. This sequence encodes CASSQGQGIYEQYF.

The CDR3 reads CASSFRQNTEAFF. The DNA for the CDR3 is TGTGCCAGCAGTTTCAGACAGAACACTGAAGCTTTCTTT. The rearrangement links TRBV5-5 to TRBJ1-1; D gene uncertain. V dropped 5 bases and J dropped 1 base, with 9 bases sitting between them. There are 13 residues in the CDR3. The V gene's germline CDR1 is SGHKS and CDR2 YYEKEE (reference sequence).

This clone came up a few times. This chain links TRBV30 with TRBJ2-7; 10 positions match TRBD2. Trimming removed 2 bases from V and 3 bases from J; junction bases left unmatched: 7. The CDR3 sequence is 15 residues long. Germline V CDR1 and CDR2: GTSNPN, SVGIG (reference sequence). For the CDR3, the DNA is TGTGCCTGGAGTTTTTCCGGGACTAGCGACTACGAGCAGTACTTC. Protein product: CAWSFSGTSDYEQYF.

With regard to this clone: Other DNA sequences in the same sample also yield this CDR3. CDR3 DNA sequence: TGTGCCTGGACGCGGACGCGGGGCTACACCTTC. Residues: CAWTRTRGYTF. This chain joins TRBV30 and TRBJ1-2; D is unresolved. The CDR3 spans 11 residues. The germline gives CDR1 GTSNPN, CDR2 SVGIG (reference sequence). V was shortened by 4 bases and J by 8 bases, with 11 bases between the two germline ends.

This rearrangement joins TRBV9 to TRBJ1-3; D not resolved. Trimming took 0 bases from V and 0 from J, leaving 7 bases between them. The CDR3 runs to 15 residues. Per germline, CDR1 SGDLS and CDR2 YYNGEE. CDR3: CASSVDSFSGNTIYF. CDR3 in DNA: TGTGCCAGCAGCGTAGACTCTTTCTCTGGAAACACCATATATTTT.

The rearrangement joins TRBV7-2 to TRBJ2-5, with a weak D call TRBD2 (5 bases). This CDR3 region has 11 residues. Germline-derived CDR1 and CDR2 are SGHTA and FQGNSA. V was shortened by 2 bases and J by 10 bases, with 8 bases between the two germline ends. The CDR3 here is CASSLQEDQYF. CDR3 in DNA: TGTGCCAGCAGCTTACAGGAGGACCAGTACTTC.

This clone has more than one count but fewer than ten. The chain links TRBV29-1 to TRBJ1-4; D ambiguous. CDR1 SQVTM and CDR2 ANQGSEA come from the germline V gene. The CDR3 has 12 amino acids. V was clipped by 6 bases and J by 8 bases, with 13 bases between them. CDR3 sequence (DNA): TGCAGCGTAGCACGGAGGACCGAAAAACTGTTTTTT. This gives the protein CSVARRTEKLFF.

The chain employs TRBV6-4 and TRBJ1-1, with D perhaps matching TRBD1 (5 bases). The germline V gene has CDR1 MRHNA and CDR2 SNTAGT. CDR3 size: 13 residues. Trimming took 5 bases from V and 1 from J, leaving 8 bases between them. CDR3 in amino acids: CASSRTGNTEAFF. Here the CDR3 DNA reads TGTGCCAGCAGTCGCACAGGGAACACTGAAGCTTTCTTT.

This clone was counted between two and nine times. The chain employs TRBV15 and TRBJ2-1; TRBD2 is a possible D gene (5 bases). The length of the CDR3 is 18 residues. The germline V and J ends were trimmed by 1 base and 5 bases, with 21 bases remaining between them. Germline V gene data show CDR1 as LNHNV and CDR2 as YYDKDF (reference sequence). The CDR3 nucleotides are TGTGCCACCAGCAGAGGCGCCAAACTAGTTCTTTCCAACAATGAGCAGTTCTTC. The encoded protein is CATSRGAKLVLSNNEQFF. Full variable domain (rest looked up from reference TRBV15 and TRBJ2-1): DAMVIQNPRYQVTQFGKPVTLSCSQTLNHNVMYWYQQKSSQAPKLLFHYYDKDFNNEADTPDNFQSRRPNTSFCFLDIRSPGLGDTAMYLCATSRGAKLVLSNNEQFFGPGTRLTVL.

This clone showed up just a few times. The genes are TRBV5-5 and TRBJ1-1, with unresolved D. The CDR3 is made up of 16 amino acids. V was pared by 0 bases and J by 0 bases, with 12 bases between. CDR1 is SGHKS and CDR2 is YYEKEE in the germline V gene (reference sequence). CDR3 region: CASSLAPRTMNTEAFF. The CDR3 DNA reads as TGTGCCAGCAGCTTGGCGCCCAGAACCATGAACACTGAAGCTTTCTTT.

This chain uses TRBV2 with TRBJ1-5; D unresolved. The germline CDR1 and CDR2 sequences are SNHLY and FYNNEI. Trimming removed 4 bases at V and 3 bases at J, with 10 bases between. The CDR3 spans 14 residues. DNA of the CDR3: TGTGCCAGCAGTGTCGGCGAACTCAATCAGCCCCAGCATTTT. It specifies CASSVGELNQPQHF.

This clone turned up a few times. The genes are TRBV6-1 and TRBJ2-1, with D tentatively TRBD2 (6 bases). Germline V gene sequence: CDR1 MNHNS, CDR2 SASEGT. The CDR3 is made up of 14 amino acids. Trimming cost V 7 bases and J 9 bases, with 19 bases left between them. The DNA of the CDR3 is TGTGCCAGCAAACTAACTAGCATCGGTTCTGAGCAGTTCTTC. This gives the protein CASKLTSIGSEQFF.

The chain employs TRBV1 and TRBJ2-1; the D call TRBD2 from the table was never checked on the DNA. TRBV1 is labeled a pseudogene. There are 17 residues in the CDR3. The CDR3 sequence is CTSSQMGSGSSYNEQFF. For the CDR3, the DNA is TGCACCAGCAGCCAAATGGGTAGCGGGAGCTCCTACAATGAGCAGTTCTTC.

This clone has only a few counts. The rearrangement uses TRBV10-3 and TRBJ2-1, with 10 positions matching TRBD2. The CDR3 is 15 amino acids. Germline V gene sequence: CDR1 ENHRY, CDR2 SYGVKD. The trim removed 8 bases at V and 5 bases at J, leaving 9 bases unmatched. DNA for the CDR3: TGTGCCATCCAAGGAGCGGGGGGGCCGCACAATGAGCAGTTCTTC. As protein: CAIQGAGGPHNEQFF.

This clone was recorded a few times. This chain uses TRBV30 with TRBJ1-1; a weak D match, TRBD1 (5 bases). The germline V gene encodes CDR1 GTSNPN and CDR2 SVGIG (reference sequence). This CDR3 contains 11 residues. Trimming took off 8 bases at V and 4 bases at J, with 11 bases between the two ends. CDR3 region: CAGLGGTEAFF. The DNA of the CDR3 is TGTGCCGGGTTGGGGGGCACTGAAGCTTTCTTT.

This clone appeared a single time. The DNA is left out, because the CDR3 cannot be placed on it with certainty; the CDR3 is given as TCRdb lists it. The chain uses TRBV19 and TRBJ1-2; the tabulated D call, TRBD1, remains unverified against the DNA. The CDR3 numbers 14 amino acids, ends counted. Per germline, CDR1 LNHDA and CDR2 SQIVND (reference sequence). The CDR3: CASTSDRENYGYTF.

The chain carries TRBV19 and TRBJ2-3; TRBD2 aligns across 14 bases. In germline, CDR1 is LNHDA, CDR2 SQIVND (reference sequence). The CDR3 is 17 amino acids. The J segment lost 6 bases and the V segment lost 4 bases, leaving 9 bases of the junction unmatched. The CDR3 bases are TGTGCCAGTAGTAAGCAAGGGACTAGCGGGAGATCGGATACGCAGTATTTT. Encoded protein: CASSKQGTSGRSDTQYF.